The present T cell receptor beta chain was sequenced within a study of control samples from healthy donors and cancer patients. This clone was counted between two and nine times. The repertoire was sequenced with immunoSEQ multiplex PCR; TCRdb's copy has only in-frame clones and lacks some. In the table there are roughly 140,000 clones, around 86% of which are singletons. The V gene's germline CDR1 is LGHDT and CDR2 YNNKEL (reference sequence). The V gene lost 3 bases and the J gene lost 1 base, with 12 bases spanning the gap. The length of the CDR3 is 15 residues. The TCR sequence derives from a man between 25 and 39 years old in good health. Source material: blood. This chain joins TRBV3-1 (or the pseudogene TRBV3-2) and TRBJ1-2; D unclear. The chain's CDR3 is CASSHSRVSNYGYTF. The CDR3 nucleotides read TGTGCCAGCAGCCACAGTAGAGTGAGTAACTATGGCTACACCTTC.